This T cell receptor beta chain was captured by sequencing in a study of blood T cells in healthy people across ages. The study, taken as a whole, reports: Unknown CMV status may confound age-related changes in expanded clones.

Then a second PCR, running about 6 to 11 cycles, was carried out with a sample-barcoded 5' primer and a J-beta primer mix. TCRdb called the 5' RACE reads again in MiXCR, with one record for every CDR3 protein. The profile shows about 780,000 distinct CDR3 sequences, approximately 67% of them singletons. Each donor's blood draw was 7.5 to 10 milliliters of peripheral blood. About this clonotype itself: Its specificity is unknown.

CDR3 length: 15 residues. Trimming cost V 8 bases and J 0 bases, with 15 bases left between them. Germline V gene data show CDR1 as MNHEY and CDR2 as SMNVEV (reference sequence). Material: blood. This chain joins TRBV27 and TRBJ2-3, with D perhaps TRBD1 or TRBD2 (5 bases each). The clonotype was recovered from a man in his thirties or forties in good health. The CDR3 region is CASGDRAVSTDTQYF. CDR3 sequence (DNA): TGTGCCAGCGGGGACCGGGCGGTGAGCACAGATACGCAGTATTTT.